This T cell receptor beta chain was sequenced for a study of blood T cell repertoires in COVID-19. Study details: Sample material is recorded as cDNA or gDNA derived from T cells, B-cell-depleted T cells, or PBMCs.

In the original processing: Using reference gene primer amplification, nucleated cell counts were estimated. The data were produced by immunoSEQ multiplex PCR, yet TCRdb's version contains in-frame clones alone and is incomplete. From that table come the V and J calls and clone size; the DNA was used to work out D and trimming. The sample shows 140,000 or so clones, 75% to 85% of them seen only once. V lost 2 bases and J 8 bases, leaving 13 bases between the germline ends. From germline, CDR1 is SGHTA and CDR2 FQGTGA. The CDR3 length is 14 residues. This receptor was obtained from a man in his 60s with acute or convalescent COVID-19. The chain carries TRBV7-3 and TRBJ2-1; a possible D gene is TRBD2 (6 bases). The sequenced sample consisted of peripheral blood. CDR3 residues: CASSLGLASDEQFF. Written as DNA, the CDR3 is TGTGCCAGCAGCTTAGGGCTAGCGAGCGATGAGCAGTTCTTC.